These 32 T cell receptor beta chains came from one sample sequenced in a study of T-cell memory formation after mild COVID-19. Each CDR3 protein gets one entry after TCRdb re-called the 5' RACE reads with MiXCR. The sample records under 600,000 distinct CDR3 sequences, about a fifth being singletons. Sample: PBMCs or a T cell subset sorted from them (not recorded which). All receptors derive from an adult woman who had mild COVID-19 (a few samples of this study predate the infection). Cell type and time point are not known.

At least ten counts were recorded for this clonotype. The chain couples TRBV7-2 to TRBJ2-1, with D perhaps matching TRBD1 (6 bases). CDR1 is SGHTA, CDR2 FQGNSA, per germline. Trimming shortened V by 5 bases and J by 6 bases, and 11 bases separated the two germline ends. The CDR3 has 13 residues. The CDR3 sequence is CASSLGQINEQFF. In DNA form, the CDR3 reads TGTGCCAGCAGCCTTGGACAGATCAATGAGCAGTTCTTC.

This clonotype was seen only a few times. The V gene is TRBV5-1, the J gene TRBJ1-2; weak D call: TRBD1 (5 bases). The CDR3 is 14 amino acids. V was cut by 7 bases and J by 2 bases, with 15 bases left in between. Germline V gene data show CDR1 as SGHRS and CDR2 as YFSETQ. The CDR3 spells CASSQLQANYGYTF. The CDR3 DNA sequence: TGCGCCAGCTCCCAACTACAGGCGAACTATGGCTACACCTTC.

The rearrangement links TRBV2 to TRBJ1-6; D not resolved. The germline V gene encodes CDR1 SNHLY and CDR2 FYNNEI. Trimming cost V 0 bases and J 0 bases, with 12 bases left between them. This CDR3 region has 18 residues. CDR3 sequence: CASSEALRRSSYNSPLHF. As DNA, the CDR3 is TGTGCCAGCAGTGAAGCGCTTCGACGGAGCTCCTATAATTCACCCCTCCACTTT.

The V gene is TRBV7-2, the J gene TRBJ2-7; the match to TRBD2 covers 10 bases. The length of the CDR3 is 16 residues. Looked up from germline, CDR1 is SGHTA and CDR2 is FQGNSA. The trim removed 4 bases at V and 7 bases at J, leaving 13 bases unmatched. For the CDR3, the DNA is TGTGCCAGCAGCTCTACTCCCGGGACTAGCGTCGGAGAGCAGTACTTC. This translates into CASSSTPGTSVGEQYF.

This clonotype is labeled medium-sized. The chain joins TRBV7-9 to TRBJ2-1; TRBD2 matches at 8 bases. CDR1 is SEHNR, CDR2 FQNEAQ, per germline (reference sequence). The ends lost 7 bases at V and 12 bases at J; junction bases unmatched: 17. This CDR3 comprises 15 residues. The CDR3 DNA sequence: TGTGCCAGCACCCAGACGGGAGGGCCTGTCGATGGGCAGTTCTTC. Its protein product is CASTQTGGPVDGQFF. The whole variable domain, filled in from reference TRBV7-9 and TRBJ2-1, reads DTGVSQNPRHKITKRGQNVTFRCDPISEHNRLYWYRQTLGQGPEFLTYFQNEAQLEKSRLLSDRFSAERPKGSFSTLEIQRTEQGDSAMYLCASTQTGGPVDGQFFGPGTRLTVL.

CDR3 nucleotides: TGCAGTGCTAGAAACGGGGGGTTAGATACAGATACGCAGTATTTT. It is translated as CSARNGGLDTDTQYF. The chain carries TRBV20-1 and TRBJ2-3; 7 nucleotides agree with TRBD2. Germline V gives CDR1 DFQATT, CDR2 SNEGSKA (reference sequence). Unmatched junction bases numbered 8, after V lost 2 bases and J lost 3 bases. The CDR3 is made up of 15 amino acids.

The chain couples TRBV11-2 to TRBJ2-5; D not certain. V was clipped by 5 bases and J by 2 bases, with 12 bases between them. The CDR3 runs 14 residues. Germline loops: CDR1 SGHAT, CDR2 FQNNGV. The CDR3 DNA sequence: TGTGCCAGCAGCGAAGGGTACGGGCAAGAGACCCAGTACTTC. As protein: CASSEGYGQETQYF.

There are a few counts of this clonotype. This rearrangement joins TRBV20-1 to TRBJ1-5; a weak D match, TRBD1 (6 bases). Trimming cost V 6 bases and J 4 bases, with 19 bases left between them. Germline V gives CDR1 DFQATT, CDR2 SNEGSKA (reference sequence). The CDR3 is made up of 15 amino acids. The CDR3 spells CSAHKTGKGNQPQHF. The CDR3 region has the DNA TGCAGTGCGCACAAAACAGGGAAGGGTAATCAGCCCCAGCATTTT.

The CDR3 DNA reads TGCGCCAGCAGCCCCGCGGAGGTGGGGAAAAAAGAGACCCAGTACTTC. Its translation is CASSPAEVGKKETQYF. This chain links TRBV5-1 with TRBJ2-5; D perhaps matches TRBD2 (5 bases). Trimming took 4 bases from V and 3 from J, leaving 19 bases between them. The germline V gene encodes CDR1 SGHRS and CDR2 YFSETQ. There are 16 residues in the CDR3.

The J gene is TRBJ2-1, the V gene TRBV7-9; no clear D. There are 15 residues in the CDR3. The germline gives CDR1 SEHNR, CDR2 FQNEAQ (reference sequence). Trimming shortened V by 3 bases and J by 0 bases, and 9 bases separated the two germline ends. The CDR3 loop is CASSLPQSSYNEQFF. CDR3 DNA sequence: TGTGCCAGCAGCTTGCCCCAAAGCTCCTACAATGAGCAGTTCTTC.

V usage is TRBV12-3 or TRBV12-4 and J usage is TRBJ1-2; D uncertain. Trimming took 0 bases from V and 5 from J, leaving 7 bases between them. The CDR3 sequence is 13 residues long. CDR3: CASSLAGLYGYTF. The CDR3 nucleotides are TGTGCCAGCAGTTTAGCCGGGTTGTATGGCTACACCTTC.

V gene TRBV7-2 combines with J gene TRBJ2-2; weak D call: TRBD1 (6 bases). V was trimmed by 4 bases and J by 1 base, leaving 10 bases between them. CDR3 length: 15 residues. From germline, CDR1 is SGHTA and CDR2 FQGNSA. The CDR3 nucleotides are TGTGCCAGCAGCTCGGCGGACAGGAACACCGGGGAGCTGTTTTTT. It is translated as CASSSADRNTGELFF. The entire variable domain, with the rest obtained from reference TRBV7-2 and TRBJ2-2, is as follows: GAGVSQSPSNKVTEKGKDVELRCDPISGHTALYWYRQSLGQGLEFLIYFQGNSAPDKSGLPSDRFSAERTGGSVSTLTIQRTQQEDSAVYLCASSSADRNTGELFFGEGSRLTVL.

The CDR3 DNA reads as TGCGCCAGTAGTACCACAGGCTCTAGGGCCCAGTACTTC. Its protein is CASSTTGSRAQYF. The chain links TRBV5-1 to TRBJ2-5; a weak D match, TRBD1 (5 bases). Germline V gene lookup returns CDR1 SGHRS and CDR2 YFSETQ. The CDR3 runs to 13 residues. Between the trimmed V and J ends, which lost 8 bases and 9 bases, there was a span of 20 bases.

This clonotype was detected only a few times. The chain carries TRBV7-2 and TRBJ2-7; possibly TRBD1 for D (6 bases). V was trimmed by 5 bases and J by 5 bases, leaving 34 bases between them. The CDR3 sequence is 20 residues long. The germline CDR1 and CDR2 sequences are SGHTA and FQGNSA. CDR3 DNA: TGTGCCAGCAGCCAGAGATCCTTGAGACATATAGGGGCAGGGGTGGACGAGCAGTACTTC. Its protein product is CASSQRSLRHIGAGVDEQYF.

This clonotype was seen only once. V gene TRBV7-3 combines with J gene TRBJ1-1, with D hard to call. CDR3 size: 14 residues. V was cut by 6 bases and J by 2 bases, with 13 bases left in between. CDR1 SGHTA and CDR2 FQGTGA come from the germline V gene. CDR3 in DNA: TGTGCCAGCAGTTCTCACCCAGGAAACACTGAAGCTTTCTTT. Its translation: CASSSHPGNTEAFF.

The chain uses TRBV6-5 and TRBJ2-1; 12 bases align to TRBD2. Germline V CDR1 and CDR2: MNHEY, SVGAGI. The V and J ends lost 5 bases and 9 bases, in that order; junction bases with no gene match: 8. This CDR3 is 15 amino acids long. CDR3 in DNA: TGTGCCAGCAGTCAACGACTAGCGGGAGACGGTGAGCAGTTCTTC. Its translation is CASSQRLAGDGEQFF.

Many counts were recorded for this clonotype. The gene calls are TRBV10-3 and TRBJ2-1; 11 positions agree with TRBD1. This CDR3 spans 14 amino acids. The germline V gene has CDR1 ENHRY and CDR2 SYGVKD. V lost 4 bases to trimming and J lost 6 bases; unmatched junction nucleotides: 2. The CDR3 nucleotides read TGTGCCATCAGTGTCGGGACAGGGGGCAATGAGCAGTTCTTC. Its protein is CAISVGTGGNEQFF.

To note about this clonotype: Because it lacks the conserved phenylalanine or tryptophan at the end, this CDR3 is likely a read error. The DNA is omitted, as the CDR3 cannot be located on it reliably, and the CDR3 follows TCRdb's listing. The CDR3 sequence is CATSDRDRGAPSRDP. The chain combines TRBV24-1 with TRBJ1-2; TRBD1 reflects the table's D call only, with no check against the DNA. Termini included, the CDR3 measures 15 amino acids. Germline values: CDR1 KGHDR, CDR2 SFDVKD.

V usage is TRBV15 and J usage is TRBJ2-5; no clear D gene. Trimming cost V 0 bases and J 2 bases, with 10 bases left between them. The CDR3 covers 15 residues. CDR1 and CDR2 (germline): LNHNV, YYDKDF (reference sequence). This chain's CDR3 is CATSRDITEQETQYF. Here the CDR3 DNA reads TGTGCCACCAGCAGAGATATAACAGAACAAGAGACCCAGTACTTC.

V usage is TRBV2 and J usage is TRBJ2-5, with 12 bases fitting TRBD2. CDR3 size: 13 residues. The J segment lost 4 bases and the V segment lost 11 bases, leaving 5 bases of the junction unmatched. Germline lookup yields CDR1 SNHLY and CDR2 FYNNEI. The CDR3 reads CAGRTSGAETQYF. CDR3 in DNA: TGTGCCGGGCGGACTAGCGGGGCAGAGACCCAGTACTTC.

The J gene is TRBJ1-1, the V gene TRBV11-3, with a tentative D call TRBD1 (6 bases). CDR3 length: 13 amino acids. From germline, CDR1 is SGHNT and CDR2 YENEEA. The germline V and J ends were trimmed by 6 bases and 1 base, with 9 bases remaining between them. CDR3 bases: TGTGCCAGCAGTGACAGGTCGAACACTGAAGCTTTCTTT. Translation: CASSDRSNTEAFF.

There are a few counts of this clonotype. CDR3 nucleotides: TGTGCCAGCAGATTGACCGGATTCGCCTACGAGCAGTACTTC. Encoded protein: CASRLTGFAYEQYF. The chain carries TRBV2 and TRBJ2-7; no definite D call. The CDR3 is made up of 14 amino acids. Trimming cost V 6 bases and J 2 bases, with 14 bases left between them. The germline CDR1 and CDR2 sequences are SNHLY and FYNNEI.

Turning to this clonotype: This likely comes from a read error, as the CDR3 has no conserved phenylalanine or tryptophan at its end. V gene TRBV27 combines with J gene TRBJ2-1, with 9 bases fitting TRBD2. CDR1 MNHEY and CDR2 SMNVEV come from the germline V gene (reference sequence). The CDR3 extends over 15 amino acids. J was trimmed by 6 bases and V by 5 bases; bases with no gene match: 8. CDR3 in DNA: TGTGCCAGCAGTCCTCTAGCGGGACCCCCCAATGAGCAGTTCTCC. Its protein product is CASSPLAGPPNEQFS.

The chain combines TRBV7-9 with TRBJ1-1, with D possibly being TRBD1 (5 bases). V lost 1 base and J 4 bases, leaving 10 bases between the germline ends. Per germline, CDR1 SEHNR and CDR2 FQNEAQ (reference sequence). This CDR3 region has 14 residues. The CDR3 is CASSLVFGATEAFF. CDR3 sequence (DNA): TGTGCCAGCAGCTTAGTTTTCGGGGCCACTGAAGCTTTCTTT.

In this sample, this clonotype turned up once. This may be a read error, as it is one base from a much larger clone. In DNA form, the CDR3 reads TGTGCCAGCAGCAAACAGGGGGACACTGAAGCTTTCTTT. This gives the protein CASSKQGDTEAFF. The chain employs TRBV9 and TRBJ1-1, with 8 bases fitting TRBD1. Germline V gene lookup returns CDR1 SGDLS and CDR2 YYNGEE. This CDR3 has 13 amino acids. Trimming removed 4 bases from V and 3 bases from J; junction bases left unmatched: 2.

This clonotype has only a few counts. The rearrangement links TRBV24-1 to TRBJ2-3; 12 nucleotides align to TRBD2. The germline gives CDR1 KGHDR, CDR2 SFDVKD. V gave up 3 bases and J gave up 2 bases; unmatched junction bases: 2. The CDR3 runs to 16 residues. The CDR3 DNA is TGTGCCACCAGTGATAGACTAGCGGGGGACACAGATACGCAGTATTTT. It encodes CATSDRLAGDTDTQYF.

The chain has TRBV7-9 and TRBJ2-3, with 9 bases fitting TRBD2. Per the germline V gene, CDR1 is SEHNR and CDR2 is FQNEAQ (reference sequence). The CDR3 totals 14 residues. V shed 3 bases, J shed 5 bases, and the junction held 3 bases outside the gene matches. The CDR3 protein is CASSFVAGVDTQYF. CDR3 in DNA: TGTGCCAGCAGCTTTGTAGCGGGAGTAGATACGCAGTATTTT. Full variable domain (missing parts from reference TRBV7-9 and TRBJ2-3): DTGVSQNPRHKITKRGQNVTFRCDPISEHNRLYWYRQTLGQGPEFLTYFQNEAQLEKSRLLSDRFSAERPKGSFSTLEIQRTEQGDSAMYLCASSFVAGVDTQYFGPGTRLTVL.

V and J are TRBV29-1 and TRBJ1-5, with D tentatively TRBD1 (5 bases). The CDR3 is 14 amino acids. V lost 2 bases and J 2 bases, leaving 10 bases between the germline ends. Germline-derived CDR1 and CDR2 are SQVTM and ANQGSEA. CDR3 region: CSVEMGGGNQPQHF. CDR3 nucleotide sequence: TGCAGCGTTGAAATGGGAGGGGGCAATCAGCCCCAGCATTTT.

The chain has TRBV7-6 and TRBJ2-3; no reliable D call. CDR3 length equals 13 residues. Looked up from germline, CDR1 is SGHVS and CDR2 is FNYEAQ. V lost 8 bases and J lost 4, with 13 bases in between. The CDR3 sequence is CASGPSDSDTQYF. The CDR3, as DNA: TGTGCCAGCGGGCCTAGTGATTCAGATACGCAGTATTTT.

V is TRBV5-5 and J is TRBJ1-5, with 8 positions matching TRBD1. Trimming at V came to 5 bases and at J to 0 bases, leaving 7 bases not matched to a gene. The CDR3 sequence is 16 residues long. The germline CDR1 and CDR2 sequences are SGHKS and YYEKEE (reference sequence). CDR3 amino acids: CASSSTGGYSNQPQHF. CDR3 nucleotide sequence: TGTGCCAGCAGTTCAACAGGGGGATATAGCAATCAGCCCCAGCATTTT. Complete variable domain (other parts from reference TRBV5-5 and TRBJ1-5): DAGVTQSPTHLIKTRGQQVTLRCSPISGHKSVSWYQQVLGQGPQFIFQYYEKEERGRGNFPDRFSARQFPNYSSELNVNALLLGDSALYLCASSSTGGYSNQPQHFGDGTRLSIL.

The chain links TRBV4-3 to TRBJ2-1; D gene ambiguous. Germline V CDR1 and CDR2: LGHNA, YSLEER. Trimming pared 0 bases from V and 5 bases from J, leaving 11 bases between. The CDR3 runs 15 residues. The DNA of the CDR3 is TGCGCCAGCAGCCAAGATACGGCCGTAGACAATGAGCAGTTCTTC. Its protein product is CASSQDTAVDNEQFF.

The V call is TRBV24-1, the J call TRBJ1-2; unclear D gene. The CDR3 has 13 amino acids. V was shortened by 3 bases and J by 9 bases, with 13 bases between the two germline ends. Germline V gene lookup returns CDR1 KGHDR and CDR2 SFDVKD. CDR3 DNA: TGTGCCACCAGTGATCGGATACTTCAGAGCTACACCTTC. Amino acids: CATSDRILQSYTF.